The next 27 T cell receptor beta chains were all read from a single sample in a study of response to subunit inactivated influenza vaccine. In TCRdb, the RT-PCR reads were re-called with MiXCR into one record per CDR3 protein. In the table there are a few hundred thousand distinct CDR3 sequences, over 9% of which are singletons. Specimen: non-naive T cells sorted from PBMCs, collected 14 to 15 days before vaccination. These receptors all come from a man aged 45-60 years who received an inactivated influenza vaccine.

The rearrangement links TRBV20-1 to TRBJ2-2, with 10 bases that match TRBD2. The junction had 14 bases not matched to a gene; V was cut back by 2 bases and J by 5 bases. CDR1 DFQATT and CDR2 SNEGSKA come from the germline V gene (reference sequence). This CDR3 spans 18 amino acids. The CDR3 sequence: CSARPPSQREGRTGELFF. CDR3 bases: TGCAGTGCTAGACCTCCCTCCCAGCGGGAGGGTAGGACCGGGGAGCTGTTTTTT.

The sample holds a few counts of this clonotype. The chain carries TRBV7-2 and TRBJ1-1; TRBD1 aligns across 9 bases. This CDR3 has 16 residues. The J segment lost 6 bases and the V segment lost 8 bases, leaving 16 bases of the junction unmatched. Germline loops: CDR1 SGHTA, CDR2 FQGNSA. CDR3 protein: CASSPFPGTGLPEAFF. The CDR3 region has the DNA TGTGCCAGCTCCCCTTTCCCTGGGACAGGGTTGCCTGAAGCTTTCTTT.

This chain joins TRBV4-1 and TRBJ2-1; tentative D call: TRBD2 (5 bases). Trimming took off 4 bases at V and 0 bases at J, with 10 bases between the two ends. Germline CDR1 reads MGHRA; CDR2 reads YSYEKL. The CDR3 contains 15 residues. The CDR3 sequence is CASSPGESSYNEQFF. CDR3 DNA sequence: TGCGCCAGCAGCCCCGGGGAGAGCTCCTACAATGAGCAGTTCTTC.

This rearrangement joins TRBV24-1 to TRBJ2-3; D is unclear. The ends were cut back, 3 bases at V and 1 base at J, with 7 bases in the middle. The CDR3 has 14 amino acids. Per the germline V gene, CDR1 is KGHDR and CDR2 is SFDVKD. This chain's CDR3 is CATSDPLRTDTQYF. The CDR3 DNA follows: TGTGCCACCAGTGATCCCCTACGCACAGATACGCAGTATTTT.

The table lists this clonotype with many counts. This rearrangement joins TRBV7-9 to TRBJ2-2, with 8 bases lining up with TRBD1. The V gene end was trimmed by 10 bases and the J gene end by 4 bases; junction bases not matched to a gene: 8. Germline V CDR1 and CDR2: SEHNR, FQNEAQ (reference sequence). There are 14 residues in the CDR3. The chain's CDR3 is CAIPDRDVTGELFF. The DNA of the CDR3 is TGTGCCATACCGGACAGGGACGTCACCGGGGAGCTGTTTTTT.

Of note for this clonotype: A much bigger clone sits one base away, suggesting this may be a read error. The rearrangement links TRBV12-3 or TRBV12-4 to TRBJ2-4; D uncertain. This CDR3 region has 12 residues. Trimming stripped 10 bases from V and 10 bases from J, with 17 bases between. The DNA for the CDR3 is TGTGCCACCAGCTTTCGGGCCGCTATTCAGTACTTC. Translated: CATSFRAAIQYF.

The CDR3 sequence: CASSPPGLEHVLTF. In DNA form, the CDR3 reads TGTGCCAGCAGTCCCCCGGGACTGGAGCACGTCCTGACTTTC. The genes are TRBV12-3 or TRBV12-4 and TRBJ2-6, with D possibly TRBD2 on 6 matching bases. V lost 5 bases to trimming and J lost 11 bases, with 16 bases between them. This CDR3 has 14 amino acids.

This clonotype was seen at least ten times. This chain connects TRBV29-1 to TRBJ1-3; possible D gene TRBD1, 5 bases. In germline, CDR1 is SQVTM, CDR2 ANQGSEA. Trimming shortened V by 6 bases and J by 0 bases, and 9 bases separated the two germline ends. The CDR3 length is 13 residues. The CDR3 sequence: CSVAGISGNTIYF. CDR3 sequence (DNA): TGCAGCGTGGCAGGGATCTCTGGAAACACCATATATTTT.

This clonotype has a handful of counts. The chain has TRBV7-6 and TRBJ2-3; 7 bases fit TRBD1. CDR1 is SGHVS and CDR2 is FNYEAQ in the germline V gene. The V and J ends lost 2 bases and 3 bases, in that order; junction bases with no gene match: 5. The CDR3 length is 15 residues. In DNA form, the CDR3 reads TGTGCCAGCAGCTTACGTCCACAGGGGACAGATACGCAGTATTTT. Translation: CASSLRPQGTDTQYF.

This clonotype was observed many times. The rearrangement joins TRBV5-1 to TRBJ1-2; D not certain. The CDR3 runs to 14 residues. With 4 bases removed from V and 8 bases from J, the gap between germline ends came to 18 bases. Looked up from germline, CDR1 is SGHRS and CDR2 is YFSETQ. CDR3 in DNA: TGCGCCAGCAGCCCCGATCGGGCCATGGGCGGCTACACCTTC. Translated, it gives CASSPDRAMGGYTF. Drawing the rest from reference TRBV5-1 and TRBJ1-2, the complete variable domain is KAGVTQTPRYLIKTRGQQVTLSCSPISGHRSVSWYQQTPGQGLQFLFEYFSETQRNKGNFPGRFSGRQFSNSRSEMNVSTLELGDSALYLCASSPDRAMGGYTFGSGTRLTVV.

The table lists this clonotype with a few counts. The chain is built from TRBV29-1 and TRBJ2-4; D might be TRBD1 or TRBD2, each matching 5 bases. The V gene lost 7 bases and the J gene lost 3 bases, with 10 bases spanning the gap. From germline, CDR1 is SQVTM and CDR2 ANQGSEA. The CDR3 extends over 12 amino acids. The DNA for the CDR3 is TGCAGCGCGAGGGGCTTCAAAAACATTCAGTACTTC. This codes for CSARGFKNIQYF.

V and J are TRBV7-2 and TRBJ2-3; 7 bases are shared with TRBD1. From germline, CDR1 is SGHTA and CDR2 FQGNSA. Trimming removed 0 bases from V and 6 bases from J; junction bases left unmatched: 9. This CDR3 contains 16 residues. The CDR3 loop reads CASSLARGTGADTQYF. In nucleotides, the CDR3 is TGTGCCAGCAGCTTAGCGAGAGGCACAGGGGCTGATACGCAGTATTTT.

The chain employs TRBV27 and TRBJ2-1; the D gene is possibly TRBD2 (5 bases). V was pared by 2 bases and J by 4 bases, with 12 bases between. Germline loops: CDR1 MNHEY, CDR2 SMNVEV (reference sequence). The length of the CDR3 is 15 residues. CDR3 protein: CASSLERPPYNEQFF. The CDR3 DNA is TGTGCCAGCAGTTTAGAGCGGCCTCCTTACAATGAGCAGTTCTTC.

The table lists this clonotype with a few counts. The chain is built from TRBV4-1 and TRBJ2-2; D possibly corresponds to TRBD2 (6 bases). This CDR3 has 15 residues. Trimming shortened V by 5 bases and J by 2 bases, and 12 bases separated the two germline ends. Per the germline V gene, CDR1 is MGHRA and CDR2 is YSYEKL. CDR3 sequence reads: CASSRTGSNTGELFF. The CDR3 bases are TGCGCCAGCAGCAGAACCGGGAGCAACACCGGGGAGCTGTTTTTT.

The CDR3: CSLSLRDRGNIQYF. Here the CDR3 DNA reads TGCAGCCTTTCCCTCCGGGACAGGGGTAACATTCAGTACTTC. The rearrangement uses TRBV20-1 and TRBJ2-4; TRBD1 matches 10 bases. This CDR3 contains 14 residues. Germline values: CDR1 DFQATT, CDR2 SNEGSKA (reference sequence).

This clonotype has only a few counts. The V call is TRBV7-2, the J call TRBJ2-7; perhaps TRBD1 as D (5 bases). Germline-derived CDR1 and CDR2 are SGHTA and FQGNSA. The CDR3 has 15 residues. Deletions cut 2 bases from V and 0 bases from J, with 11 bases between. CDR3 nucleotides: TGTGCCAGCAGCTTATCAGGGCAGGGCTCCTACGAGCAGTACTTC. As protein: CASSLSGQGSYEQYF.

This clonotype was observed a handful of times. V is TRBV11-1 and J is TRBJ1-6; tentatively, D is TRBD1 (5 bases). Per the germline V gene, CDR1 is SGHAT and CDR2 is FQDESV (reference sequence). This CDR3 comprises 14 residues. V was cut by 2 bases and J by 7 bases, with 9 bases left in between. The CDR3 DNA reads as TGTGCCAGCAGCTTACATGACAGAAATTCACCCCTCCACTTT. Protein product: CASSLHDRNSPLHF.

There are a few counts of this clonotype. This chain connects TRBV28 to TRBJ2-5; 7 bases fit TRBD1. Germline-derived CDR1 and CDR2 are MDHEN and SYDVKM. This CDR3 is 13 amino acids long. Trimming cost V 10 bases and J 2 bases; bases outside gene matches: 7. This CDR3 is CATKGAIQETQYF. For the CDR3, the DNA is TGTGCCACCAAGGGGGCAATTCAAGAGACCCAGTACTTC.

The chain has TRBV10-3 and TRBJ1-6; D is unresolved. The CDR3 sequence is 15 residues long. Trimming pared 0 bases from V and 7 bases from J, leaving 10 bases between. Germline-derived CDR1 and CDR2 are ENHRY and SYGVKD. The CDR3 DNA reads TGTGCCATCAGTGAGTCGGTACCCGGGAATTCACCCCTCCACTTT. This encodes CAISESVPGNSPLHF.

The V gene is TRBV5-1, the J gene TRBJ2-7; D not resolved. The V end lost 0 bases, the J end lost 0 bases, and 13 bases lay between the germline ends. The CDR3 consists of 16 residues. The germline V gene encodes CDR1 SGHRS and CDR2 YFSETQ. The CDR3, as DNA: TGCGCCAGCAGCTTGGAGCTGCGGATAAGCTCCTACGAGCAGTACTTC. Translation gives CASSLELRISSYEQYF.

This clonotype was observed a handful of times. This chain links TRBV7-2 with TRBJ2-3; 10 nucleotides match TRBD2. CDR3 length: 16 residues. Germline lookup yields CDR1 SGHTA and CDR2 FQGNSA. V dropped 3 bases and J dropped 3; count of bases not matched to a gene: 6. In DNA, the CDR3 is TGTGCCAGCAGCTTCTTAGCGGGAGGACCGACAGATACGCAGTATTTT. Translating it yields CASSFLAGGPTDTQYF.

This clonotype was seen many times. CDR3 sequence: CASSLGQGGYGYTF. For the CDR3, the DNA is TGCGCCAGCAGCTTGGGACAGGGAGGCTATGGCTACACCTTC. The V and J genes are TRBV5-1 and TRBJ1-2, with TRBD1 matching 7 bases. Germline CDR1 reads SGHRS; CDR2 reads YFSETQ. The CDR3 has 14 residues. J gave up 4 bases and V 0 bases, and 3 bases lay outside the gene matches. Full variable domain (outside the CDR3, taken from reference TRBV5-1 and TRBJ1-2): KAGVTQTPRYLIKTRGQQVTLSCSPISGHRSVSWYQQTPGQGLQFLFEYFSETQRNKGNFPGRFSGRQFSNSRSEMNVSTLELGDSALYLCASSLGQGGYGYTFGSGTRLTVV.

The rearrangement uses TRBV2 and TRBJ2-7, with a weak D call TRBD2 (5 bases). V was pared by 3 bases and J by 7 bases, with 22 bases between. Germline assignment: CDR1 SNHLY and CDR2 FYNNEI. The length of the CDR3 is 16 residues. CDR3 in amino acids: CASSDSGSSTPFEQYF. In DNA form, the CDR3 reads TGTGCCAGCAGTGACTCGGGATCAAGCACCCCATTTGAGCAGTACTTC.

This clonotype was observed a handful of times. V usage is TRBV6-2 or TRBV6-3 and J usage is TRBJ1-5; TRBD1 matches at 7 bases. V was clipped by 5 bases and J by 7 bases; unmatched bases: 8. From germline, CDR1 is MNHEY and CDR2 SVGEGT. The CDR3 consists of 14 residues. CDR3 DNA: TGTGCCAGCAGTCAGGACAGGTTGGGACAGCCCCAGCATTTT. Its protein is CASSQDRLGQPQHF.

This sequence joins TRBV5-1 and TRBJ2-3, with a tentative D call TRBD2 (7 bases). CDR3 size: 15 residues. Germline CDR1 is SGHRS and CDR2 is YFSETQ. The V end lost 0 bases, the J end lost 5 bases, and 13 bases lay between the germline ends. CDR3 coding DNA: TGCGCCAGCAGCTTGGACGGGGGGCCGCAAGATACGCAGTATTTT. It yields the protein CASSLDGGPQDTQYF.

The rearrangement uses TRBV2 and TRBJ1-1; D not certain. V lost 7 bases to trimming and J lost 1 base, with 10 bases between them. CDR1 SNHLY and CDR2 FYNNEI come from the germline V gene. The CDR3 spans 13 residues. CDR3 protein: CASTWGRNTEAFF. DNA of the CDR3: TGTGCCAGCACTTGGGGTCGGAACACTGAAGCTTTCTTT.

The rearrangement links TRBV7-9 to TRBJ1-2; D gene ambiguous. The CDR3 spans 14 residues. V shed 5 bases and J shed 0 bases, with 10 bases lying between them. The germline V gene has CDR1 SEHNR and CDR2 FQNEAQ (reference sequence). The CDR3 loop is CASSLADTNYGYTF. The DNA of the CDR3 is TGTGCCAGCAGCCTCGCCGATACTAACTATGGCTACACCTTC.